This T cell receptor beta chain comes out of a study of T cells in Graves' hyperthyroidism and ophthalmopathy. At least ten counts were recorded for this clonotype. Its antigen is still unknown. Overall study findings and caveats: Most clonotypes expanded in the thyroid (above 0.001) were also present in blood. A median approximately 6.8 months before onset, the model predicted ophthalmopathy. Researchers report that a 13 V-J model separated ophthalmopathy from stable hyperthyroidism.

The blood was taken when hyperthyroidism was first diagnosed, before any ophthalmopathy symptoms showed up. RNA transcripts gave rise to amplified TCR beta CDR3 regions. The TCR CDR3 was amplified in a first-round RT-PCR using the HTBI primer set. TCRdb re-called the multiplex PCR reads with MiXCR, one entry per CDR3 protein. The sample lists approximately 620,000 distinct CDR3 sequences, approximately 15% occurring once. Sequenced material: blood. The TCR originated in a woman aged 25-40 years with Graves' hyperthyroidism that later progressed to Graves' ophthalmopathy.

The CDR3 protein is CASSPSLAGQETQYF. CDR3 nucleotide sequence: TGTGCCAGCAGCCCGTCCTTAGCGGGCCAAGAGACCCAGTACTTC. The chain is built from TRBV7-3 and TRBJ2-5; TRBD2 agrees at 7 bases. The germline V gene has CDR1 SGHTA and CDR2 FQGTGA. The CDR3 contains 15 residues. The V segment lost 5 bases and the J segment 1 base; nucleotides outside the gene matches: 7.